The clone carrying this TCR beta chain was counted at least ten times. Its antigen is as yet unknown. This sample is part of a study of T cells after yellow fever vaccination. Study details: In the case of low-cell-number fractions, SMART-Seq v4 Ultra Low Input was used for preparation.

The CDR3 consists of 12 residues. V was shortened by 3 bases and J by 5 bases, with 8 bases between the two germline ends. Germline V gene data show CDR1 as DFQATT and CDR2 as SNEGSKA (reference sequence). TCRdb processed the 5' RACE reads anew with MiXCR; each CDR3 protein has one entry. This table has 200,000 or so distinct CDR3 sequences, around 6.7% appearing once. Findings of the study overall: The secondary response was weaker but peaked faster, day 5 versus 15. Reappearance after the booster was observed for most primary-vaccination clones (more than 95% CD4, roughly 88% CD8). Repertoires obtained by FACS sorting could include abundant clonotypes that entered as contaminants from the bulk population.

The sample consisted of CD4+ T cells sorted from PBMCs, taken on the day of the yellow fever booster vaccination. The TCR originated in a man aged 30 to 45 who received the YFV17D yellow fever vaccine. The chain employs TRBV20-1 and TRBJ2-1, with D unresolved. The CDR3, as DNA: TGCAGTGCTAGCTCCCAGGACAATGAGCAGTTCTTC. Encoded protein: CSASSQDNEQFF.